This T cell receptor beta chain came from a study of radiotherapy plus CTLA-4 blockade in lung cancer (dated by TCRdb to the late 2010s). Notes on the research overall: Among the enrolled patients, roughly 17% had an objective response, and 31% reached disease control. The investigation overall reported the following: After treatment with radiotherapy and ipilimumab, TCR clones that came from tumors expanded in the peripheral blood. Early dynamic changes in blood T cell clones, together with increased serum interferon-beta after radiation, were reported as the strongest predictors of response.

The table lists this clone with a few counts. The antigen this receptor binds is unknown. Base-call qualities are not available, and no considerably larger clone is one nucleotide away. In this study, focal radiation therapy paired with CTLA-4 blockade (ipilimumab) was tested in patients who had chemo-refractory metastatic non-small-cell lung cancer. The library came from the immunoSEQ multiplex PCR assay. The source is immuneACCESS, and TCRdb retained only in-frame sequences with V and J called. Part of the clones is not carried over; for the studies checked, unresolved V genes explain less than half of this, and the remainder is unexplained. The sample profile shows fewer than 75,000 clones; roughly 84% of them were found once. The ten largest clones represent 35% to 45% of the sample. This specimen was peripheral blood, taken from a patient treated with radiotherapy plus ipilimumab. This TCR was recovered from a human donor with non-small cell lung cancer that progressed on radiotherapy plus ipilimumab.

CDR3 loop: CASSTQGAYGYTF. The sequenced DNA: TGTGCCAGTAGTACACAGGGGGCCTATGGCTACACCTTC. The receptor chain draws on TRBV19 and TRBJ1-2, with 9 junctional bases fitting TRBD1. Unmatched junction bases come to 1, with V trimmed by 4 bases and J by 4 bases. The germline V gene (reference sequence) gives CDR1 as LNHDA and CDR2 as SQIVND. There are 13 amino acids in the CDR3, from cysteine to phenylalanine inclusive. The CDR3 DNA has 39 bases and is translated from base 1.